This T cell receptor beta chain originates from a study of T-cell memory formation after mild COVID-19. Study results and limitations: Clones that shrank (day 15 to 85) were balanced CD4/CD8, whereas later expanders leaned CD4+.

Trimming took 4 bases from V and 4 from J; bases not matched to a gene: 2. Germline-derived CDR1 and CDR2 are MDHEN and SYDVKM. The CDR3 has 13 amino acids. One entry per CDR3 protein, called by TCRdb with MiXCR from the 5' RACE reads. The table records 95,000 to 120,000 distinct CDR3 sequences, about 20% of them present only once. This clonotype has just a few counts. The antigen remains unidentified. This clonotype was obtained from a man aged 18-30 years who had mild COVID-19 (a few samples of this study predate the infection). Cell type and time point are not known. Sequencing was done on a sample of PBMCs or a T cell subset sorted from them (not recorded which). The chain is built from TRBV28 and TRBJ1-1; 8 nucleotides align to TRBD1. Here the CDR3 reads CASSSTGGTEAFF. The CDR3, as DNA: TGTGCCAGCAGTTCCACAGGGGGCACTGAAGCTTTCTTT. The full variable domain, with the rest looked up from reference TRBV28 and TRBJ1-1, is DVKVTQSSRYLVKRTGEKVFLECVQDMDHENMFWYRQDPGLGLRLIYFSYDVKMKEKGDIPEGYSVSREKKERFSLILESASTNQTSMYLCASSSTGGTEAFFGQGTRLTVV.